Detailed here is one TCR beta chain. Only Caucasian adults living in Nashville, Tennessee served as donors. CD4+ cells underwent separation, giving CD45RA+ naive and CD45RA-negative memory subsets. The data belong to a study of shared clonotypes between healthy human individuals. Study at large: Three CD4 naive, three CD4 memory, two CD8 naive and one CD8 memory plate were used per donor.

At deep level, the assay was performed. Sequencing was performed with immunoSEQ multiplex PCR; in TCRdb, only in-frame clones are kept and a portion is missing. There are approximately 2.1 million clones in the sample; approximately 93% occur only once, and under 0.45% lies in the top ten. Trimming at V came to 4 bases and at J to 6 bases, leaving 4 bases not matched to a gene. The CDR3 contains 14 residues. The germline gives CDR1 LGHNA, CDR2 YSLEER. The TCR comes from a man between 18 and 29 years old in good health. Some clones in this sample may be carry-over from other donors' samples. The rearrangement joins TRBV4-3 to TRBJ2-2; 8 positions agree with TRBD1. The source material was naive CD4+ T cells from PBMCs. The subset denotes: CD45RA+ positively selected. The CDR3 DNA reads TGCGCCAGCAGCCCACAGGGGGGCGCCGGGGAGCTGTTTTTT. Its translation: CASSPQGGAGELFF.